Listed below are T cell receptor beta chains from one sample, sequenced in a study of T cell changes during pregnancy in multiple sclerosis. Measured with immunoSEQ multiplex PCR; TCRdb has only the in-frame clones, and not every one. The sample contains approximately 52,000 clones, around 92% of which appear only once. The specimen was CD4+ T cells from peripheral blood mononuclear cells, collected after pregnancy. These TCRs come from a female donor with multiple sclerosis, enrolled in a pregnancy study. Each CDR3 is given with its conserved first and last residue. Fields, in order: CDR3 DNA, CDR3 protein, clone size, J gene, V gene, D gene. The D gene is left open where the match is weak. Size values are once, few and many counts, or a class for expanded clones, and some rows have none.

CDR3 DNA: TGTGCCAGCAGTCCCCTGGCGGTCTCCTACAATGAGCAGTTCTTC
CDR3 protein: CASSPLAVSYNEQFF
clone size: -
J gene: TRBJ2-1
V gene: TRBV28
D gene: -

CDR3 DNA: TGTGCCAGCAGTTCTGCCCAGGGTGTCACAGATACGCAGTATTTT
CDR3 protein: CASSSAQGVTDTQYF
clone size: -
J gene: TRBJ2-3
V gene: TRBV5-4
D gene: -

CDR3 DNA: TGTGCCAGTAGTACGCGACAGGGGGCTAGCAATCAGCCCCAGCATTTT
CDR3 protein: CASSTRQGASNQPQHF
clone size: -
J gene: TRBJ1-5
V gene: TRBV19
D gene: TRBD1

CDR3 DNA: TGTGCCAGCAGTGAGTTTGGCAGGGTCAATCAGCCCCAGCATTTT
CDR3 protein: CASSEFGRVNQPQHF
clone size: -
J gene: TRBJ1-5
V gene: TRBV6-1
D gene: -

CDR3 DNA: TGTGCCAGCAGGGCTAACATACAGGAGATCTTT
CDR3 protein: CASRANIQEIF
clone size: few
J gene: TRBJ1-1
V gene: TRBV2
D gene: -

CDR3 DNA: TGTGCCAGCAGTGAAGCTGGCGGGAGGCCGTGGGATACGCAGTATTTT
CDR3 protein: CASSEAGGRPWDTQYF
clone size: -
J gene: TRBJ2-3
V gene: TRBV6-1
D gene: TRBD2

CDR3 DNA: TGTGCCAGCAGTCAGGGAACAGATACGCAGTATTTT
CDR3 protein: CASSQGTDTQYF
clone size: -
J gene: TRBJ2-3
V gene: TRBV25-1
D gene: -

CDR3 DNA: TGTGCCAGCAGCGCCCAGACAGGATACGAGCAGTACTTC
CDR3 protein: CASSAQTGYEQYF
clone size: -
J gene: TRBJ2-7
V gene: TRBV9
D gene: -

CDR3 DNA: TGTGCCAGCAGCCCGGGACTGGCCTTCAATGAGCAGTTCTTC
CDR3 protein: CASSPGLAFNEQFF
clone size: once
J gene: TRBJ2-1
V gene: TRBV11-2
D gene: -

CDR3 DNA: TGCGCCAGCAGCTTGACTAGCGGGAACTACGAGCAGTACTTC
CDR3 protein: CASSLTSGNYEQYF
clone size: -
J gene: TRBJ2-7
V gene: TRBV5-1
D gene: TRBD2

CDR3 DNA: TGTGCCAGCAGTGAAGTTAATGGCTACACCTTC
CDR3 protein: CASSEVNGYTF
clone size: -
J gene: TRBJ1-2
V gene: TRBV25-1
D gene: -

CDR3 DNA: TGTGCCAGCTCACCCGGGACAGGGAGTAGCAATCAGCCCCAGCATTTT
CDR3 protein: CASSPGTGSSNQPQHF
clone size: -
J gene: TRBJ1-5
V gene: TRBV18
D gene: TRBD1

CDR3 DNA: TGTGCCAGCGCTAGGGCTAGCGGAAGCACAGATACGCAGTATTTT
CDR3 protein: CASARASGSTDTQYF
clone size: -
J gene: TRBJ2-3
V gene: TRBV7-2
D gene: TRBD2